This TCR beta chain was sequenced in a study of shared clonotypes between healthy human individuals. CDR3 length: 15 amino acids. V was shortened by 0 bases and J by 1 base, with 8 bases between the two germline ends. The germline gives CDR1 LGHNA, CDR2 YNFKEQ. The donors, healthy adults who were HIV-negative, had experienced no recent acute infections or vaccinations. Partitioning of CD4+ cells yielded a CD45RA+ naive subset and a CD45RA-negative memory subset. Produced via immunoSEQ multiplex PCR; TCRdb's table is partial and in-frame only. The sample has 740,000 or so clones, around four fifths seen once.

This sequence joins TRBV4-2 and TRBJ2-3, with a possible D match to TRBD2 (6 bases). The sequenced material came from memory CD4+ T cells sorted from blood. Subset meaning: CD45RA-negative fraction. The sequence came from a woman aged 30 to 39 in good health. The CDR3 DNA reads TGTGCCAGCAGCCAAGAGGCTAGCGGCACAGATACGCAGTATTTT. It encodes CASSQEASGTDTQYF.